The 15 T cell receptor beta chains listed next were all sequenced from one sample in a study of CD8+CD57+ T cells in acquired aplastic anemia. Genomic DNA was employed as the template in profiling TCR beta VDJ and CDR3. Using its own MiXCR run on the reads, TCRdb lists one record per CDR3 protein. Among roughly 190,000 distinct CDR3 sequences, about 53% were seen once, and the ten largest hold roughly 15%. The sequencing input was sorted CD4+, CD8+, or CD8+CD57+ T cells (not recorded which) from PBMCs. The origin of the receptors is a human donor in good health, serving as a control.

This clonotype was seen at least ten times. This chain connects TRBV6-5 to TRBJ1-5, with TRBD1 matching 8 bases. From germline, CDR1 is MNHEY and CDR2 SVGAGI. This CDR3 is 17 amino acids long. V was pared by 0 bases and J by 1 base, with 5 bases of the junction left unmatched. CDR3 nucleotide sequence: TGTGCCAGCAGTTACTCGTGGACAGGGAACAGCAATCAGCCCCAGCATTTT. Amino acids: CASSYSWTGNSNQPQHF.

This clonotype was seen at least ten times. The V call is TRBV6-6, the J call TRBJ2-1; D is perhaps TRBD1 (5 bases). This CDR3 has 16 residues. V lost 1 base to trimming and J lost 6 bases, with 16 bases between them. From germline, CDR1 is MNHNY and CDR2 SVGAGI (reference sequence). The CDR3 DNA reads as TGTGCCAGCAGTTACTGGTCTAATCGGCAGGGCAATGAGCAGTTCTTC. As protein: CASSYWSNRQGNEQFF.

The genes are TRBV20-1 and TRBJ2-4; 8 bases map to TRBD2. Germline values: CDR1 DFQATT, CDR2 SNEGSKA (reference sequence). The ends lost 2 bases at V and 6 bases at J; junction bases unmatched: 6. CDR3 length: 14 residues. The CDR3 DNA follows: TGCAGTGCTAGACAGGACGGGGGGGGAAACATTCAGTACTTC. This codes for CSARQDGGGNIQYF.

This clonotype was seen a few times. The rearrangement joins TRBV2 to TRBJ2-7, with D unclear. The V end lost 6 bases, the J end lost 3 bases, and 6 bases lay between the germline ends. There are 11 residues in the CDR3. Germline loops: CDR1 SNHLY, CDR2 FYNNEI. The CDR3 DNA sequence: TGTGCCAGCAGGTCGGACTACGAGCAGTACTTC. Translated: CASRSDYEQYF.

Written as DNA, the CDR3 is TGCGCCAGCAGACGCGGACAGGGCGACTCTGGAAACACCATATATTTT. Amino acids: CASRRGQGDSGNTIYF. The V gene is TRBV5-1, the J gene TRBJ1-3; 8 bases fit TRBD1. CDR3 length: 16 residues. The V and J ends lost 5 bases and 0 bases, in that order; junction bases with no gene match: 7. Germline values: CDR1 SGHRS, CDR2 YFSETQ.

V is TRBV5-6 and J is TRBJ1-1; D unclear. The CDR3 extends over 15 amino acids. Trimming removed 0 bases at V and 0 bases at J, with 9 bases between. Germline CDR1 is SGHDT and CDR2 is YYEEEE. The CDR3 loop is CASSLVRGLNTEAFF. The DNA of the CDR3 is TGTGCCAGCAGCTTGGTACGAGGGTTGAACACTGAAGCTTTCTTT.

The CDR3 DNA sequence: TGTGCCAGCAGCTTAGGGACAGGGGGTCAAGGCGAGCAGTACTTC. Translating it yields CASSLGTGGQGEQYF. The chain is built from TRBV7-6 and TRBJ2-7; 10 bases map to TRBD1. The trim removed 1 base at V and 6 bases at J, leaving 6 bases unmatched. This CDR3 has 15 amino acids. The germline CDR1 and CDR2 sequences are SGHVS and FNYEAQ.

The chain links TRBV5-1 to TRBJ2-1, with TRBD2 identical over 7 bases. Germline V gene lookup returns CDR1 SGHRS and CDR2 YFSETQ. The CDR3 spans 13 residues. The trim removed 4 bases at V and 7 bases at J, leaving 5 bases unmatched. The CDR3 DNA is TGCGCCAGCAGCCGACTAGCTGAGAATGAGCAGTTCTTC. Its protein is CASSRLAENEQFF.

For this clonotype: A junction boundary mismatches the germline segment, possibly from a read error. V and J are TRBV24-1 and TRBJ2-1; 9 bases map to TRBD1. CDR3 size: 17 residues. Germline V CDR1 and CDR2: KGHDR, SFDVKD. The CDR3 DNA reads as TGCGCCACCAGTGATTCCAGGACAGGGGAAAGTGACAATGAGCAGTCCTTC. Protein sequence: CATSDSRTGESDNEQSF.

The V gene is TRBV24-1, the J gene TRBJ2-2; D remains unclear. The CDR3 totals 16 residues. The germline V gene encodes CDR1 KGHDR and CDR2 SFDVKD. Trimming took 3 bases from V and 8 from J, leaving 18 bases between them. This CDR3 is CATSDPSDGFRGELFF. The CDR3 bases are TGTGCCACCAGTGATCCGTCCGACGGCTTTCGAGGGGAGCTGTTTTTT.

The CDR3 region is CASSLTDRVYGYTF. The CDR3 coding sequence is TGTGCCAGCAGCTTAACGGACAGGGTCTATGGCTACACCTTC. This chain links TRBV7-9 with TRBJ1-2; TRBD1 aligns across 8 bases. Germline values: CDR1 SEHNR, CDR2 FQNEAQ (reference sequence). Germline trimming cut 2 bases from V and 4 bases from J; bases unmatched to any gene: 3. The CDR3 extends over 14 amino acids.

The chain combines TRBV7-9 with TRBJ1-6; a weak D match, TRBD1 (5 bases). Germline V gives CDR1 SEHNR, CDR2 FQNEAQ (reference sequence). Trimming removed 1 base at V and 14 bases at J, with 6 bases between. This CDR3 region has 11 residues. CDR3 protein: CASSLGGALHF. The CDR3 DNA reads TGTGCCAGCAGCTTAGGGGGGGCCCTCCACTTT.

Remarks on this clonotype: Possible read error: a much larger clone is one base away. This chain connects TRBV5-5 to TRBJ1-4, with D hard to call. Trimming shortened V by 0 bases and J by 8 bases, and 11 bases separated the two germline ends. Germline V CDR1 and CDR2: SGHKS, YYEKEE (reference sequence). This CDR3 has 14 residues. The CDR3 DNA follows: TGTGCCAGCAGCTTGGGGGAGTTCGGGGAAAAACTGTTTTTT. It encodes CASSLGEFGEKLFF.

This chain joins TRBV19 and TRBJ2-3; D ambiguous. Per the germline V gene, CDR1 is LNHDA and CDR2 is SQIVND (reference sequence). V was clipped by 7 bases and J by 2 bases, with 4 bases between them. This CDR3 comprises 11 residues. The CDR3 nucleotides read TGTGCCAGTAAAACCACAGATACGCAGTATTTT. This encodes CASKTTDTQYF.

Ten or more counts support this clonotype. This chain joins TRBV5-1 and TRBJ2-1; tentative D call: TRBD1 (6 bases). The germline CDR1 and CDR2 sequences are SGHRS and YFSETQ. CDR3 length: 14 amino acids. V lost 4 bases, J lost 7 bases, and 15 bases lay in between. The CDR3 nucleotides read TGCGCCAGCAGCAGTTCAGGGGTTTCTAATGAGCAGTTCTTC. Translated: CASSSSGVSNEQFF.